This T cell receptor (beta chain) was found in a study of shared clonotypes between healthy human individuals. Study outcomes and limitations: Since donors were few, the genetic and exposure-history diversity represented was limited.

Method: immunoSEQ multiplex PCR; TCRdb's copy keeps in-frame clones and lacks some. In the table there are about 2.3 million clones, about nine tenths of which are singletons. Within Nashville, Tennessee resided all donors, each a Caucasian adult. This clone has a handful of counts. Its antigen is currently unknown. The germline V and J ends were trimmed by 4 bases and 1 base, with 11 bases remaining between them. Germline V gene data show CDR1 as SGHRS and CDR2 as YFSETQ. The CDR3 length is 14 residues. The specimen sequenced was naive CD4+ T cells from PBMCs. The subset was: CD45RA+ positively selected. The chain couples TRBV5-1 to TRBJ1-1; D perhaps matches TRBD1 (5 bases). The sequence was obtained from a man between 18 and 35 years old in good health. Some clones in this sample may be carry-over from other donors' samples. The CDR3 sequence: CASSPGTQNTEAFF. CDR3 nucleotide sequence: TGCGCCAGCAGCCCCGGGACTCAGAACACTGAAGCTTTCTTT.